This record looks at one T cell receptor (beta chain) sequence and its context. The antigen it recognizes is unknown. Within one base of it there is no much larger clone, and no base qualities were kept. The entry originates in a study of blood T cell repertoires in COVID-19 (dated by TCRdb to the early 2020s). Broadly, across the study: The collaborator samples originated in the United States, Italy and Spain and spanned the acute and convalescent phases of COVID-19. The prospective study material was composed of cDNA or gDNA derived from T cells, B-cell-depleted T cells, or PBMCs. Subjects who had been exposed to COVID-19, were actively infected with it, or had recovered from it provided the deeply sampled blood TCRbeta repertoires that made up the dataset. The repertoires were released in a freely available public database meant as a resource for research on the immune response to SARS-CoV-2. The samples were drawn from two sources: the first 160 participants of the ongoing ImmuneRACE study, and some 1,300 subjects contributed by 6 global collaborators. Sample metadata almost always included a de-identified subject ID, COVID-19 status, age in years and sex. Where HLA class I and class II types were available, the types were taken from metadata supplied by the sample provider, not from assay-based typing.

The CDR3 covers 16 residues, taking in both the cysteine and the phenylalanine. The sequence is cut down to CDR3 DNA, 48 bases in frame from base 1. CDR1 and CDR2 were assigned from the germline V gene (reference sequence) as SEHNR and FQNEAQ. For this chain, trimming is 4 bases at the V end and 0 bases at the J end, and the number of junction bases without a gene match is 4. The paper as a whole reports these results and caveats: The amount of clinical and demographic metadata varied by source and participant and was provided uncurated.

TCRbeta CDR3 regions were amplified from genomic DNA by means of the immunoSEQ Assay, a bias-controlled multiplex PCR. The study's own analysis went as follows. Nucleated cell counts per sample were estimated from amplification of reference gene primers within the assay. To quantify the absolute abundance of each unique TCRbeta CDR3 rearrangement, sequence reads were collapsed and filtered. For each sample, productive Simpson clonality was calculated as the square root of Simpson's diversity index over productive rearrangements. TCRdb retrieved this table from immuneACCESS and kept in-frame rearrangements only. Not all clones are present; in checked studies, unresolved V genes account for under half, and no reason is known for the remainder. V and J calls and clone size are those listed in that table; D and trimming were worked out from the DNA. Present in this sample are 45,000 to 55,000 clones, about 88% of which were seen just once. About 4.5% of the sample rests with the top ten.

Whole blood was collected in K2EDTA tubes by collaborating institutions according to the institutions' own protocols. For TCRbeta analysis, collaborators shipped samples in one of three forms: frozen whole blood, isolated PBMCs, or DNA extracted from either of those sample types. Sequencing was performed on peripheral blood. The sequence joins TRBV7-9 to TRBJ2-7, with TRBD2 identical over 12 junction bases. The TCR sequence derives from a man aged 50-59 years with active COVID-19. The bases read TGTGCCAGCAGCTCTACTAGCGGGGGGCTCTCCTACGAGCAGTACTTC. This yields the protein CASSSTSGGLSYEQYF.